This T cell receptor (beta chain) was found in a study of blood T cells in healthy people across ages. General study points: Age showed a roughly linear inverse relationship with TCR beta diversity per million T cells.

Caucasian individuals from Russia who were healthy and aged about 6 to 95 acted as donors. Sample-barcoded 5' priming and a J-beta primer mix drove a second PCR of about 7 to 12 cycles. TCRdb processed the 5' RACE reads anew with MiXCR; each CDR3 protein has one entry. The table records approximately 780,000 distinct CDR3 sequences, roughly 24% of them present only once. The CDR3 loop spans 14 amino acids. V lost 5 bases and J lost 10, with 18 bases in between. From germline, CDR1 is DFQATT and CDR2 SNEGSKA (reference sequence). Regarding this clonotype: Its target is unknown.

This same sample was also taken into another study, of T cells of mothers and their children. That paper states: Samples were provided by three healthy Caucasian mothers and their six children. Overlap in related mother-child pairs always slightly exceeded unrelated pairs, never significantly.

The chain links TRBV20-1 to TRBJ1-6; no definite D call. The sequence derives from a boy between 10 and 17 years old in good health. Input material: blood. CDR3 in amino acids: CSASPGGYWSPLHF. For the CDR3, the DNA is TGCAGTGCTTCCCCGGGAGGTTATTGGTCACCCCTCCACTTT.